Listed here are 2 T cell receptor beta chains from one sample, sequenced in a study of blood T cell repertoires in COVID-19. TCRdb keeps only in-frame clones here, not all; method: immunoSEQ multiplex PCR. The sample lists 180,000 or so clones; less than 90% were seen once. The sample comprised peripheral blood. The origin of the receptors is a woman aged 55-70 years with COVID-19, enrolled during active disease.

The V gene is TRBV9, the J gene TRBJ1-1, with 8 bases that match TRBD1. Germline V gene lookup returns CDR1 SGDLS and CDR2 YYNGEE. V shed 1 base and J 3 bases; nucleotides not matched to a gene: 8. There are 16 residues in the CDR3. The CDR3 nucleotides are TGTGCCAGCAGCGTACCTACCGGGACAGGAGACACTGAAGCTTTCTTT. The encoded protein is CASSVPTGTGDTEAFF.

The chain joins TRBV7-2 to TRBJ1-2, with 9 positions matching TRBD1. The V segment lost 5 bases and the J segment 5 bases; nucleotides outside the gene matches: 3. Germline CDR1 SGHTA, CDR2 FQGNSA. This CDR3 is built from 13 residues. The CDR3 bases are TGTGCCAGCAGCGCCGGACAGGGGTATGGCTACACCTTC. Its translation: CASSAGQGYGYTF. Filled out from reference TRBV7-2 and TRBJ1-2, the complete variable domain reads GAGVSQSPSNKVTEKGKDVELRCDPISGHTALYWYRQSLGQGLEFLIYFQGNSAPDKSGLPSDRFSAERTGGSVSTLTIQRTQQEDSAVYLCASSAGQGYGYTFGSGTRLTVV.